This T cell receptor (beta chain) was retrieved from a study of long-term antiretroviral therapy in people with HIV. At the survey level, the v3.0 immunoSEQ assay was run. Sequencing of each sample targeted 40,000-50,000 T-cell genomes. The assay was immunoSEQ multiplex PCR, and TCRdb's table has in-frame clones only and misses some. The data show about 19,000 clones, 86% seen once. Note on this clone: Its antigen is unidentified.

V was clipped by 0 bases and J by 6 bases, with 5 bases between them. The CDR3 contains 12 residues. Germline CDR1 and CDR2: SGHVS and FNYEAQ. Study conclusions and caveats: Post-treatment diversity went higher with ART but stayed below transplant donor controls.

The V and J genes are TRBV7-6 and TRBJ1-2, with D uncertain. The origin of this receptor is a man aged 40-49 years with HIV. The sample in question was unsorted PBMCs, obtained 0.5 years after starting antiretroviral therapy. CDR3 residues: CASSLAGNGYTF. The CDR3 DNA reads TGTGCCAGCAGCTTAGCGGGGAATGGCTACACCTTC.